Following are 29 T cell receptor beta chains from one sample sequenced in a study of neurological immune-mediated disorders. TCRdb passed the 5' RACE reads through MiXCR, listing each CDR3 protein once. Among around 69,000 distinct CDR3 sequences, around 3% were seen once, and the ten largest hold about 3.5%. Sequenced input: PBMCs. Every receptor here comes from a man aged 35 to 55 with multiple sclerosis.

This clonotype was seen repeatedly, ten times or more. The gene calls are TRBV10-3 and TRBJ2-2; D remains ambiguous. The V end was cut by 4 bases, the J end by 1 base, with 10 bases between. This CDR3 is 15 amino acids long. Germline V gives CDR1 ENHRY, CDR2 SYGVKD. This chain's CDR3 is CAISGRTLNTGELFF. CDR3 DNA: TGTGCCATCAGTGGCAGGACGTTGAACACCGGGGAGCTGTTTTTT.

Many counts were recorded for this clonotype. The chain is built from TRBV20-1 and TRBJ2-1; TRBD2 aligns across 11 bases. The CDR3 spans 17 residues. The ends lost 6 bases at V and 1 base at J; junction bases unmatched: 11. Germline values: CDR1 DFQATT, CDR2 SNEGSKA (reference sequence). CDR3 coding DNA: TGCAGTGCCTTTCCGGGACTAGCGGTTATATCCTACAATGAGCAGTTCTTC. It codes for CSAFPGLAVISYNEQFF.

The sample holds many counts of this clonotype. This chain uses TRBV14 with TRBJ2-1, with D unresolved. The germline V gene has CDR1 SGHDN and CDR2 FVKESK. This CDR3 comprises 15 residues. Trimming shortened V by 2 bases and J by 5 bases, and 13 bases separated the two germline ends. The CDR3 DNA is TGTGCCAGCAGCCAAATGGAGTTTGTCGACAATGAGCAGTTCTTC. It encodes CASSQMEFVDNEQFF. The full variable domain, rest sourced from reference TRBV14 and TRBJ2-1, is EAGVTQFPSHSVIEKGQTVTLRCDPISGHDNLYWYRRVMGKEIKFLLHFVKESKQDESGMPNNRFLAERTGGTYSTLKVQPAELEDSGVYFCASSQMEFVDNEQFFGPGTRLTVL.

With regard to this clonotype: This clone may be a read error of a much larger clone one base away. The CDR3 loop is CASSSRHRIQYF. The CDR3 region has the DNA TGTGCCAGCAGCTCTCGACACAGAATTCAGTACTTC. The rearrangement links TRBV3-1 to TRBJ2-4, with no clear D. Germline-derived CDR1 and CDR2 are LGHDT and YNNKEL (reference sequence). The CDR3 covers 12 residues. Between the trimmed V and J ends, which lost 5 bases and 10 bases, there was a span of 12 bases.

This clonotype occurred many times. The V gene is TRBV5-1, the J gene TRBJ2-1; no reliable D call. CDR1 is SGHRS and CDR2 is YFSETQ in the germline V gene. Trimming took 0 bases from V and 7 from J, leaving 8 bases between them. The CDR3 totals 13 residues. CDR3 region: CASSLAPLNEQFF. The CDR3 coding sequence is TGCGCCAGCAGCTTGGCCCCCCTAAATGAGCAGTTCTTC.

This clonotype was observed many times. This chain joins TRBV20-1 and TRBJ1-6; D not certain. This CDR3 has 15 residues. V dropped 0 bases and J dropped 5 bases, with 11 bases sitting between them. Germline CDR1 and CDR2: DFQATT and SNEGSKA (reference sequence). The chain's CDR3 is CSAREASKDNSPLHF. The CDR3 DNA reads as TGCAGTGCTAGAGAAGCCTCGAAGGATAATTCACCCCTCCACTTT.

This rearrangement joins TRBV2 to TRBJ2-1; D possibly matches TRBD1 or TRBD2 (5 bases each). This CDR3 is built from 15 residues. Germline CDR1 SNHLY, CDR2 FYNNEI. The ends were cut back, 10 bases at V and 1 base at J, with 17 bases in the middle. The CDR3 protein is CATKPGTISYNEQFF. The CDR3 nucleotides are TGTGCCACCAAACCTGGGACCATATCCTACAATGAGCAGTTCTTC.

This clonotype has a count of ten or more. The genes are TRBV11-2 and TRBJ2-3; possible D gene TRBD1, 6 bases. This CDR3 is 14 amino acids long. V lost 3 bases and J 0 bases, leaving 7 bases between the germline ends. The germline V gene encodes CDR1 SGHAT and CDR2 FQNNGV. The CDR3 DNA is TGTGCCAGCAGCTTCGACAGGAGCACAGATACGCAGTATTTT. Protein: CASSFDRSTDTQYF.

This clonotype was counted ten times or more. V usage is TRBV6-5 and J usage is TRBJ2-1; no definite D call. The germline V gene encodes CDR1 MNHEY and CDR2 SVGAGI. The CDR3 has 13 amino acids. V shed 5 bases and J shed 9 bases, with 14 bases lying between them. Here the CDR3 DNA reads TGTGCCAGCAGTAGCGACTGGCGGAGTGAGCAGTTCTTC. Its protein is CASSSDWRSEQFF.

Of note for this clonotype: A read error may explain this, as a much larger clone is one base away. The chain joins TRBV20-1 to TRBJ1-4; D remains unclear. This CDR3 comprises 14 residues. CDR1 DFQATT and CDR2 SNEGSKA come from the germline V gene (reference sequence). The V end lost 5 bases, the J end lost 2 bases, and 12 bases lay between the germline ends. The CDR3 region is CSAPKGKTNEKLFF. The CDR3 bases are TGCAGTGCTCCGAAAGGGAAGACTAATGAAAAACTGTTTTTT.

This clonotype was counted at least ten times. This chain links TRBV20-1 with TRBJ2-3; 7 bases match TRBD2. Trimming removed 3 bases from V and 0 bases from J; junction bases left unmatched: 6. This CDR3 has 15 amino acids. The germline V gene has CDR1 DFQATT and CDR2 SNEGSKA (reference sequence). In DNA form, the CDR3 reads TGCAGTGCTAGCCAACTAGCGCAAAGCACAGATACGCAGTATTTT. Amino acid sequence: CSASQLAQSTDTQYF.

This clonotype has at least ten counts. The rearrangement links TRBV5-1 to TRBJ2-3; either TRBD1 or TRBD2 may fit D (5 bases each). Trimming removed 3 bases from V and 6 bases from J, with 20 bases in between. The CDR3 consists of 16 residues. Looked up from germline, CDR1 is SGHRS and CDR2 is YFSETQ. In nucleotides, the CDR3 is TGCGCCAGCAGCTCTTCCGGGACCTCCAGCTGGGATACGCAGTATTTT. Its protein product is CASSSSGTSSWDTQYF.

This clonotype was seen many times. The rearrangement uses TRBV15 and TRBJ2-7; TRBD2 agrees at 7 bases. With 3 bases clipped from V and 4 bases from J, the junction kept 12 bases outside the gene matches. The CDR3 is 16 amino acids. The germline CDR1 and CDR2 sequences are LNHNV and YYDKDF (reference sequence). The CDR3: CATSSQNSGLFYEQYF. CDR3 DNA: TGTGCCACCAGCAGTCAGAATTCGGGACTATTTTACGAGCAGTACTTC.

This clonotype was picked up many times. The J gene is TRBJ2-7, the V gene TRBV15; 9 positions match TRBD1. V dropped 0 bases and J dropped 4; count of bases not matched to a gene: 4. CDR3 length: 15 amino acids. From germline, CDR1 is LNHNV and CDR2 YYDKDF (reference sequence). CDR3 DNA sequence: TGTGCCACCAGCAGAGAGGGACAGGGCCCATACGAGCAGTACTTC. Protein product: CATSREGQGPYEQYF.

This clonotype showed up many times. The chain joins TRBV5-1 to TRBJ1-5; no definite D call. The CDR3 totals 16 residues. The V and J ends lost 5 bases and 0 bases respectively, with 15 bases between them. In germline, CDR1 is SGHRS, CDR2 YFSETQ. The CDR3 region has the DNA TGCGCCAGCAGTTTAGGAACGGATTATAGCAATCAGCCCCAGCATTTT. It encodes CASSLGTDYSNQPQHF.

There are many counts of this clonotype. CDR3 protein: CAALDGPHEQYF. The CDR3 coding sequence is TGTGCCGCCTTGGACGGGCCCCACGAGCAGTACTTC. The genes are TRBV6-1 and TRBJ2-7; D ambiguous. The germline CDR1 and CDR2 sequences are MNHNS and SASEGT. The CDR3 spans 12 residues. Trimming left V 11 bases short and J 5 bases short, with 16 bases between.

This clonotype was picked up many times. The chain joins TRBV12-3 or TRBV12-4 to TRBJ2-1; D remains unclear. There are 12 residues in the CDR3. The V end lost 6 bases, the J end lost 7 bases, and 10 bases lay between the germline ends. CDR3: CASSYLGNEQFF. The CDR3 coding sequence is TGTGCCAGCAGCTATTTGGGGAATGAGCAGTTCTTC.

This clonotype was found many times. The chain couples TRBV4-2 to TRBJ1-5, with a weak D call TRBD1 (6 bases). Germline CDR1 and CDR2: LGHNA and YNFKEQ. The V and J ends lost 3 bases and 2 bases respectively, with 8 bases between them. This CDR3 contains 14 residues. CDR3 region: CASSHEGGNQPQHF. The CDR3, as DNA: TGTGCCAGCAGCCATGAGGGGGGCAATCAGCCCCAGCATTTT.

The table lists this clonotype with many counts. This chain connects TRBV12-3 or TRBV12-4 to TRBJ1-4; D is uncertain. Between the trimmed V and J ends, which lost 4 bases and 7 bases, there was a span of 7 bases. The CDR3 loop spans 12 amino acids. The CDR3 here is CASSSHAEKLFF. The CDR3 coding sequence is TGTGCCAGCAGTTCCCATGCTGAAAAACTGTTTTTT.

This clonotype was seen at least ten times. The chain is built from TRBV12-3 or TRBV12-4 and TRBJ1-3, with D possibly TRBD1 on 5 matching bases. This CDR3 has 13 amino acids. V was shortened by 11 bases and J by 0 bases, with 11 bases between the two germline ends. The CDR3 DNA follows: TGTGCCGCAGGGCCGAGCTCTGGAAACACCATATATTTT. It encodes CAAGPSSGNTIYF.

This clonotype was observed many times. This chain links TRBV12-3 or TRBV12-4 with TRBJ1-5; D not certain. Trimming took 6 bases from V and 1 from J, leaving 13 bases between them. The CDR3 has 15 residues. CDR3 in DNA: TGTGCCAGCAGCTTGTCAGGAGGGAGCAATCAGCCCCAGCATTTT. Protein sequence: CASSLSGGSNQPQHF.

This clonotype was seen at least ten times. The chain couples TRBV20-1 to TRBJ2-3, with unresolved D. The germline V gene encodes CDR1 DFQATT and CDR2 SNEGSKA (reference sequence). The CDR3 has 15 amino acids. The V gene lost 3 bases and the J gene lost 0 bases, with 13 bases spanning the gap. The CDR3 DNA sequence: TGCAGTGCTAGGGGGAAGGGTGGCAGCACAGATACGCAGTATTTT. It codes for CSARGKGGSTDTQYF.

There are many counts of this clonotype. The genes are TRBV7-2 and TRBJ2-7; no clear D. In germline, CDR1 is SGHTA, CDR2 FQGNSA. Trimming left V 1 base short and J 3 bases short, with 10 bases between. The CDR3 covers 14 residues. The CDR3 here is CASSLGGVYYEQYF. CDR3 bases: TGTGCCAGCAGCTTAGGAGGTGTTTACTACGAGCAGTACTTC.

This clonotype was observed at least ten times. The gene calls are TRBV20-1 and TRBJ1-1, with a weak D call TRBD1 (5 bases). CDR3 size: 11 residues. Germline V gene data show CDR1 as DFQATT and CDR2 as SNEGSKA (reference sequence). The V gene lost 6 bases and the J gene lost 5 bases, with 10 bases spanning the gap. DNA for the CDR3: TGCAGTGCAACAGGTCGGACTGAAGCTTTCTTT. Encoded protein: CSATGRTEAFF.

Notes on this clonotype: Relative to the germline gene, one junction end is altered; a read error may explain this. CDR3 nucleotide sequence: TGCAGTGCCCTCCAGCTAGGACAGGGCAAGACCCAGAATTTT. Protein product: CSALQLGQGKTQNF. The V and J genes are TRBV20-1 and TRBJ1-5; TRBD1 matches 8 bases. The CDR3 has 14 residues. Germline CDR1 and CDR2: DFQATT and SNEGSKA (reference sequence).

This clonotype was found a few times. Just one base apart from a much larger clone, this may be a read error. The rearrangement joins TRBV20-1 to TRBJ2-7, with D possibly being TRBD2 (6 bases). The germline V gene encodes CDR1 DFQATT and CDR2 SNEGSKA (reference sequence). CDR3 length: 14 amino acids. CDR3 residues: CSVRERGSIYEQYF. The CDR3 bases are TGCAGTGTTAGAGAACGGGGGTCCATCTACGAGCAGTACTTC.

This clonotype was observed a few times. With a much larger clone just one base away, this may be a read error. J is TRBJ2-7 and V is TRBV5-1; 8 positions agree with TRBD1. This CDR3 comprises 14 residues. J was trimmed by 5 bases and V by 5 bases; bases with no gene match: 9. Germline CDR1 SGHRS, CDR2 YFSETQ. Here the CDR3 DNA reads TGCGCCAGCAGGGAATCCTTGACAGGGGACGAGCAGTACTTC. It encodes CASRESLTGDEQYF.

This clonotype occurred many times. The chain employs TRBV6-6 and TRBJ1-1, with D unclear. Trimming stripped 7 bases from V and 6 bases from J, with 15 bases between. The CDR3 consists of 13 residues. Germline CDR1 MNHNY, CDR2 SVGAGI (reference sequence). In DNA, the CDR3 is TGTGCCAGCACCTTACCAGGTGAGGCTGAAGCTTTCTTT. Its translation: CASTLPGEAEAFF.

About this clonotype itself: A read error may be the cause here, since a much bigger clone is one base away. This chain joins TRBV6-5 and TRBJ2-1, with D perhaps matching TRBD1 (5 bases). Germline V gene sequence: CDR1 MNHEY, CDR2 SVGAGI. V was trimmed by 10 bases and J by 0 bases, leaving 13 bases between them. The CDR3 consists of 14 residues. The CDR3 nucleotides read TGTGCCAACAGGCCTGGACGCTCCTACAATGAGCAGTTCTTC. Translated: CANRPGRSYNEQFF.